The 14 T cell receptor beta chains reported below all come from one sample, sequenced in a study of OX40 agonist ivuxolimab in advanced cancers. The assay was immunoSEQ multiplex PCR, and TCRdb's table has in-frame clones only and misses some. The profile covers some 67,000 clones, with roughly 90% appearing a single time and 0.25% to 0.3% taken by the ten largest. The source was CD4+ or CD8+ T cells sorted from blood, collected in a trial of the OX40 agonist ivuxolimab. The source is an adult with an advanced solid tumor such as melanoma, head and neck, liver or kidney cancer.

V is TRBV18 and J is TRBJ2-2; no definite D call. The CDR3 consists of 15 residues. Per the germline V gene, CDR1 is KGHSH and CDR2 is LQKENI. V lost 0 bases and J 1 base, leaving 6 bases between the germline ends. CDR3 sequence (DNA): TGTGCCAGCTCACCACCCGGGTGGAACACCGGGGAGCTGTTTTTT. Protein: CASSPPGWNTGELFF.

The V and J genes are TRBV4-1 and TRBJ2-2; D gene uncertain. The V and J ends lost 0 bases and 5 bases respectively, with 7 bases between them. The CDR3 runs to 14 residues. The germline V gene encodes CDR1 MGHRA and CDR2 YSYEKL. The CDR3 DNA reads TGCGCCAGCAGCCAAGATGGGTATACCGGGGAGCTGTTTTTT. Translating it yields CASSQDGYTGELFF.

This chain joins TRBV27 and TRBJ2-7; TRBD2 matches 12 bases. Trimming took 4 bases from V and 6 from J; bases not matched to a gene: 13. CDR1 is MNHEY, CDR2 SMNVEV, per germline (reference sequence). The CDR3 contains 17 residues. As DNA, the CDR3 is TGTGCCAGCAGTTACCAATACCCTAGCGGGAGGGCTTTCGAGCAGTACTTC. This gives the protein CASSYQYPSGRAFEQYF.

The chain is built from TRBV5-1 and TRBJ1-6; no clear D gene. The V and J ends lost 0 bases and 7 bases respectively, with 11 bases between them. CDR1 and CDR2 (germline): SGHRS, YFSETQ. The CDR3 sequence is 15 residues long. This CDR3 reads CASSLDSSLNSPLHF. The CDR3, as DNA: TGCGCCAGCAGCTTGGATTCGTCATTGAATTCACCCCTCCACTTT. Drawing the rest from reference TRBV5-1 and TRBJ1-6, the complete variable domain is KAGVTQTPRYLIKTRGQQVTLSCSPISGHRSVSWYQQTPGQGLQFLFEYFSETQRNKGNFPGRFSGRQFSNSRSEMNVSTLELGDSALYLCASSLDSSLNSPLHFGNGTRLTVT.

The rearrangement uses TRBV11-1 and TRBJ1-1; D possibly corresponds to TRBD1 (5 bases). Germline CDR1 SGHAT, CDR2 FQDESV (reference sequence). The CDR3 is made up of 14 amino acids. V was shortened by 0 bases and J by 6 bases, with 11 bases between the two germline ends. DNA of the CDR3: TGTGCCAGCAGCTTAGCGCGGGGCTCTTCTGAAGCTTTCTTT. This codes for CASSLARGSSEAFF.

The J gene is TRBJ2-3, the V gene TRBV5-1; 7 positions agree with TRBD1. Germline V CDR1 and CDR2: SGHRS, YFSETQ. The CDR3 loop spans 15 amino acids. J gave up 0 bases and V 4 bases, and 5 bases lay outside the gene matches. In nucleotides, the CDR3 is TGCGCCAGCAGCAAGGGACAGCCTAGCACAGATACGCAGTATTTT. Protein product: CASSKGQPSTDTQYF. Using reference TRBV5-1 and TRBJ2-3 for the parts outside the CDR3, the full variable domain is KAGVTQTPRYLIKTRGQQVTLSCSPISGHRSVSWYQQTPGQGLQFLFEYFSETQRNKGNFPGRFSGRQFSNSRSEMNVSTLELGDSALYLCASSKGQPSTDTQYFGPGTRLTVL.

The V call is TRBV27, the J call TRBJ2-3; D gene uncertain. Trimming pared 7 bases from V and 0 bases from J, leaving 8 bases between. CDR1 MNHEY and CDR2 SMNVEV come from the germline V gene (reference sequence). The CDR3 is made up of 13 amino acids. The CDR3 here is CASMPHSTDTQYF. The CDR3 coding sequence is TGTGCCAGCATGCCCCATAGCACAGATACGCAGTATTTT.

This chain links TRBV11-2 with TRBJ2-5, with D possibly TRBD2 on 5 matching bases. Trimming took 3 bases from V and 1 from J, leaving 6 bases between them. Germline assignment: CDR1 SGHAT and CDR2 FQNNGV. CDR3 size: 13 residues. DNA for the CDR3: TGTGCCAGCAGCTTCGGGATCCAAGAGACCCAGTACTTC. It specifies CASSFGIQETQYF.

V is TRBV9 and J is TRBJ2-1; 9 nucleotides match TRBD2. The V gene's germline CDR1 is SGDLS and CDR2 YYNGEE. The CDR3 totals 15 residues. Trimming removed 0 bases from V and 3 bases from J; junction bases left unmatched: 1. The DNA for the CDR3 is TGTGCCAGCAGCGTAGGTAGCGGGAGCTACAATGAGCAGTTCTTC. Protein sequence: CASSVGSGSYNEQFF.

The CDR3 sequence: CAGSDRGSLNTGELFF. In nucleotides, the CDR3 is TGTGCCGGGTCGGACAGGGGATCATTGAACACCGGGGAGCTGTTTTTT. The chain employs TRBV19 and TRBJ2-2; 9 bases map to TRBD1. The CDR3 covers 16 residues. V gave up 11 bases and J gave up 1 base; unmatched junction bases: 11. CDR1 LNHDA and CDR2 SQIVND come from the germline V gene (reference sequence).

The chain joins TRBV6-5 to TRBJ1-1; D gene uncertain. V lost 6 bases and J lost 1, with 12 bases in between. CDR3 size: 14 residues. Per the germline V gene, CDR1 is MNHEY and CDR2 is SVGAGI. In nucleotides, the CDR3 is TGTGCCAGCAGCCCGGAATTCACGAACACTGAAGCTTTCTTT. As protein: CASSPEFTNTEAFF.

This clone showed up just once. The chain recombines TRBV5-1 with TRBJ2-4, with D unclear. Germline CDR1 is SGHRS and CDR2 is YFSETQ. V lost 0 bases and J 0 bases, leaving 7 bases between the germline ends. This CDR3 is built from 15 residues. The CDR3 DNA reads as TGCGCCAGCAGCTTGGGTGGTATAGCCAAAAACATTCAGTACTTC. Translating gives CASSLGGIAKNIQYF.

The rearrangement links TRBV4-1 to TRBJ2-5; 9 positions match TRBD2. With 2 bases clipped from V and 4 bases from J, the junction kept 2 bases outside the gene matches. The CDR3 loop spans 14 amino acids. The V gene's germline CDR1 is MGHRA and CDR2 YSYEKL. The CDR3 DNA reads as TGCGCCAGCAGCCAAAGGACTAGCGCAGAGACCCAGTACTTC. Amino acids: CASSQRTSAETQYF.

The V call is TRBV9, the J call TRBJ2-5; maybe TRBD1 (6 bases). V lost 0 bases, J lost 2 bases, and 14 bases lay in between. CDR3 length equals 16 residues. Looked up from germline, CDR1 is SGDLS and CDR2 is YYNGEE. The CDR3 protein is CASSVGLRGMQETQYF. The CDR3 bases are TGTGCCAGCAGCGTAGGTCTCAGGGGTATGCAAGAGACCCAGTACTTC.